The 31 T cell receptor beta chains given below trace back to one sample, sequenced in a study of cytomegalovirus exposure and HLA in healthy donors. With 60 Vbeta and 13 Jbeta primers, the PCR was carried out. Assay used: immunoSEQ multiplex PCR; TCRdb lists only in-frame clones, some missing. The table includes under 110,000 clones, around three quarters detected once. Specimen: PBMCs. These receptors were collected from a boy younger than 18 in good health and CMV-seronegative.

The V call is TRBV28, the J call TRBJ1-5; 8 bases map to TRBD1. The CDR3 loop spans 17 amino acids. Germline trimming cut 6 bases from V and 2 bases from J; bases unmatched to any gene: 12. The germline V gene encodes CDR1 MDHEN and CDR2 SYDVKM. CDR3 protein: CASRPGTGRHGNQPQHF. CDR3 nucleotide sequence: TGTGCCAGCAGACCCGGGACAGGTCGGCACGGCAATCAGCCCCAGCATTTT. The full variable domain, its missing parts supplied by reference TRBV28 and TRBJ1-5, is DVKVTQSSRYLVKRTGEKVFLECVQDMDHENMFWYRQDPGLGLRLIYFSYDVKMKEKGDIPEGYSVSREKKERFSLILESASTNQTSMYLCASRPGTGRHGNQPQHFGDGTRLSIL.

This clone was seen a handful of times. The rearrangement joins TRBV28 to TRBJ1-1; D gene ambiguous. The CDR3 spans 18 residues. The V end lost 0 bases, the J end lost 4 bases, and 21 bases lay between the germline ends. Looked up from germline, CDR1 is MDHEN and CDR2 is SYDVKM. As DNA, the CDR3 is TGTGCCAGCAGTTTATGGTTCGCGGGCGGGCCTCGGAGCACTGAAGCTTTCTTT. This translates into CASSLWFAGGPRSTEAFF.

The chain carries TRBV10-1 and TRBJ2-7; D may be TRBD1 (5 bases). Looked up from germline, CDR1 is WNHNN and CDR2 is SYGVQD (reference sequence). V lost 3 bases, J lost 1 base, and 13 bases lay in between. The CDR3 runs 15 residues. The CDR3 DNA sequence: TGCGCCAGCAGTGAAGGGGCCGACCATTCCTACGAGCAGTACTTC. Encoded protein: CASSEGADHSYEQYF.

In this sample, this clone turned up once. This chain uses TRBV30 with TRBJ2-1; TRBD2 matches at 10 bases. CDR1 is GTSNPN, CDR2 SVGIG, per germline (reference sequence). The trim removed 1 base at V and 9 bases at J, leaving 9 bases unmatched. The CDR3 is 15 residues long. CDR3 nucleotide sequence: TGTGCCTGGAGTGAACTAGCGGGGAGGATACTTGAGCAGTTCTTC. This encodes CAWSELAGRILEQFF.

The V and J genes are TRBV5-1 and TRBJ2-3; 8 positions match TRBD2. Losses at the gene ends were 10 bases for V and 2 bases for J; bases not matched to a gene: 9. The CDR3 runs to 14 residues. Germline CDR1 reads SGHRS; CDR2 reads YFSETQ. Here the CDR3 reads CAGSRGGFTDTQYF. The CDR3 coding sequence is TGCGCCGGAAGCCGGGGGGGCTTCACAGATACGCAGTATTTT.

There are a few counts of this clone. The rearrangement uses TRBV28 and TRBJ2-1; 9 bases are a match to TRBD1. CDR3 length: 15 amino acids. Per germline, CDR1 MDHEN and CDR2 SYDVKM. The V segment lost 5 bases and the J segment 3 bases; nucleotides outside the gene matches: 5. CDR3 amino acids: CASSTPGQGYNEQFF. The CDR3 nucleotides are TGTGCCAGCAGTACTCCGGGACAGGGCTACAATGAGCAGTTCTTC.

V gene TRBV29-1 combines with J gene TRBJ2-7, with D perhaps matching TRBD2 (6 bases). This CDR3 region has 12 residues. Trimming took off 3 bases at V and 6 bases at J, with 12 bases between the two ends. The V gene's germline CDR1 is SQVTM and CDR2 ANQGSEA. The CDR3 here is CSVEWGAGEQYF. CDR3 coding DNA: TGCAGCGTTGAGTGGGGAGCGGGCGAGCAGTACTTC.

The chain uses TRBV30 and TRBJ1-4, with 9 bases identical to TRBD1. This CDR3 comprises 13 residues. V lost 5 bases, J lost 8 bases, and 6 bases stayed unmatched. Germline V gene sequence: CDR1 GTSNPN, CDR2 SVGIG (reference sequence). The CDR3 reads CAWATGGKEKLFF. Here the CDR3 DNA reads TGTGCCTGGGCTACAGGGGGCAAGGAAAAACTGTTTTTT.

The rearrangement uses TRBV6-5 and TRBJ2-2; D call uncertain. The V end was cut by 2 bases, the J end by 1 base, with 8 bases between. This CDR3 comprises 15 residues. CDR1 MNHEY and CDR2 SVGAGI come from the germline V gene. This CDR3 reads CASSYEIWNTGELFF. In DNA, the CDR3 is TGTGCCAGCAGTTACGAGATATGGAACACCGGGGAGCTGTTTTTT.

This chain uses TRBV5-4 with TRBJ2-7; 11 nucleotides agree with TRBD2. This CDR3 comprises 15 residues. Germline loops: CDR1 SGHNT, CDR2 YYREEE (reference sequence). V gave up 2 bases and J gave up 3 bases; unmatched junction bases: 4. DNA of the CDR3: TGTGCCAGCAGCTTAAGACTAGCGGGACGCTACGAGCAGTACTTC. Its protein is CASSLRLAGRYEQYF.

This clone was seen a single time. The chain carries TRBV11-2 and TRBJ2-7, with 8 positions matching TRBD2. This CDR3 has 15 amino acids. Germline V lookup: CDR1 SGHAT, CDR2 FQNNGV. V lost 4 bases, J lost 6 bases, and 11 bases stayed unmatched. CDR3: CASSSRLARVGEQYF. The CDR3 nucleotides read TGTGCCAGCAGCTCACGACTAGCGCGAGTGGGCGAGCAGTACTTC.

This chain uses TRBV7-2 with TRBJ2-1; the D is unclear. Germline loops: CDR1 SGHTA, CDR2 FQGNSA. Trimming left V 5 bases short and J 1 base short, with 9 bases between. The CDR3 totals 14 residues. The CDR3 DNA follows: TGTGCCAGCAGCCGGCGCGGATCCTACAATGAGCAGTTCTTC. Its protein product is CASSRRGSYNEQFF.

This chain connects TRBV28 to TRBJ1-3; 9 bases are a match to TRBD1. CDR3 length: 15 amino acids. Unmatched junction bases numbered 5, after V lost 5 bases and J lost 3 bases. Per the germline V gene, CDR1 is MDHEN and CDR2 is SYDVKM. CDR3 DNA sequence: TGTGCCAGCAGTGGGACAGGGCGCTTTGGAAACACCATATATTTT. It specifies CASSGTGRFGNTIYF.

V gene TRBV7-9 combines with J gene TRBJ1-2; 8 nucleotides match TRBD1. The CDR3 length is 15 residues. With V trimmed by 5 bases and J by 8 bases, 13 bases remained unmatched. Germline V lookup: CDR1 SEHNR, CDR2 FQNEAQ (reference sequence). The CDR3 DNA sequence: TGTGCCAGCAGCCAGGGACAGGTAGCTTCGGGGGGCTACACCTTC. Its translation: CASSQGQVASGGYTF.

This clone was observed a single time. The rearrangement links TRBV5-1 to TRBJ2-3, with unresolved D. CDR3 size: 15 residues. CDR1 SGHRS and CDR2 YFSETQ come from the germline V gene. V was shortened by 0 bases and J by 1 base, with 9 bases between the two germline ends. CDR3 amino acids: CASSLDGSRTDTQYF. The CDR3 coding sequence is TGCGCCAGCAGCTTGGATGGTAGCCGCACAGATACGCAGTATTTT.

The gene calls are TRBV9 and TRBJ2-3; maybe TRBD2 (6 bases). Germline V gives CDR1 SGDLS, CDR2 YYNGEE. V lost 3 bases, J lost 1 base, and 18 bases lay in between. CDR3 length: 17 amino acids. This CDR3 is CASSGRQGERGTDTQYF. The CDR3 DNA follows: TGTGCCAGCAGCGGCAGACAAGGGGAGCGGGGCACAGATACGCAGTATTTT.

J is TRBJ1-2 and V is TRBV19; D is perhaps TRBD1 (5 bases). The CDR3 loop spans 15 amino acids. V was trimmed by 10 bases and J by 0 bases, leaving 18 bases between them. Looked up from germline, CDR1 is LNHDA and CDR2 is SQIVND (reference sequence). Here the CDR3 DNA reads TGTGCCACCAGGACCCCAGGGCAAGCTAACTATGGCTACACCTTC. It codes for CATRTPGQANYGYTF.

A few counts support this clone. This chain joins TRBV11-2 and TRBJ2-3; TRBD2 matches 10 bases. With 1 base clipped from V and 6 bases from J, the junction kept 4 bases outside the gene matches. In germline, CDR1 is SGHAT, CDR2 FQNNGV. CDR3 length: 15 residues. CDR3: CASSLGGSGGDTQYF. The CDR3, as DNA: TGTGCCAGCAGCTTAGGGGGTAGCGGGGGGGATACGCAGTATTTT.

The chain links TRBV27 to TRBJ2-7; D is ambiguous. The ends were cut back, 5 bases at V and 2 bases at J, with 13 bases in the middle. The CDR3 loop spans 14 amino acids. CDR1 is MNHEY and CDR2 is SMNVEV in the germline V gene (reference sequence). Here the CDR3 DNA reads TGTGCCAGCAGTCCGATAGACACTCCCTACGAGCAGTACTTC. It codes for CASSPIDTPYEQYF.

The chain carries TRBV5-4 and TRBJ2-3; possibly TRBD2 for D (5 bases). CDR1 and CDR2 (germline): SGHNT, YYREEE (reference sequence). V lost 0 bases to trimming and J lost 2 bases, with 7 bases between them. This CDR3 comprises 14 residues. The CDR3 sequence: CASSLGGYTDTQYF. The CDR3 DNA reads TGTGCCAGCAGCTTGGGAGGGTACACAGATACGCAGTATTTT.

CDR3 nucleotide sequence: TGTGCCAGCAGTTGGACACTAAACTATGGCTACACCTTC. This translates into CASSWTLNYGYTF. This chain connects TRBV28 to TRBJ1-2; D may be TRBD1 (5 bases). The V end lost 4 bases, the J end lost 2 bases, and 8 bases lay between the germline ends. The CDR3 length is 13 residues. The germline V gene has CDR1 MDHEN and CDR2 SYDVKM.

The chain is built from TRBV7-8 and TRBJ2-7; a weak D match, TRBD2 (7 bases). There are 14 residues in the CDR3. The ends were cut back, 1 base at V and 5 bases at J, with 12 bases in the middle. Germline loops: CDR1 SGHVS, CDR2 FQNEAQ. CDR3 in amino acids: CASSLDGGADEQYF. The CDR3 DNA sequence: TGTGCCAGCAGCTTAGATGGGGGGGCCGACGAGCAGTACTTC.

CDR3 region: CASSSRAGQGPYEQYF. As DNA, the CDR3 is TGCGCCAGCAGCTCCCGGGCGGGACAGGGACCCTACGAGCAGTACTTC. V is TRBV5-1 and J is TRBJ2-7; the match to TRBD1 covers 9 bases. Germline V gives CDR1 SGHRS, CDR2 YFSETQ. The CDR3 length is 16 residues. Trimming removed 3 bases from V and 2 bases from J; junction bases left unmatched: 9. The full variable domain, rest sourced from reference TRBV5-1 and TRBJ2-7, is KAGVTQTPRYLIKTRGQQVTLSCSPISGHRSVSWYQQTPGQGLQFLFEYFSETQRNKGNFPGRFSGRQFSNSRSEMNVSTLELGDSALYLCASSSRAGQGPYEQYFGPGTRLTVT.

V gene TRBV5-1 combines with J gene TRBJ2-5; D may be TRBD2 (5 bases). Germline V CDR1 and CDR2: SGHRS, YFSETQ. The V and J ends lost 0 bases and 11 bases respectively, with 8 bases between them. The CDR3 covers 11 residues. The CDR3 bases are TGCGCCAGCAGCTTGGACTGGGAGCAGTACTTC. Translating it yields CASSLDWEQYF. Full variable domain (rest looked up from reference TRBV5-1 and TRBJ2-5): KAGVTQTPRYLIKTRGQQVTLSCSPISGHRSVSWYQQTPGQGLQFLFEYFSETQRNKGNFPGRFSGRQFSNSRSEMNVSTLELGDSALYLCASSLDWEQYFGPGTRLLVL.

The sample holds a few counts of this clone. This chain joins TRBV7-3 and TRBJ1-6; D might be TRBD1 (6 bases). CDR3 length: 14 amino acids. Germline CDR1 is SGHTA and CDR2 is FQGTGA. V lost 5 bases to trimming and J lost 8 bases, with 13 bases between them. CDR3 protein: CASSQTYRDSPLHF. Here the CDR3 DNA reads TGTGCCAGCAGCCAGACTTACAGGGATTCACCCCTCCACTTT.

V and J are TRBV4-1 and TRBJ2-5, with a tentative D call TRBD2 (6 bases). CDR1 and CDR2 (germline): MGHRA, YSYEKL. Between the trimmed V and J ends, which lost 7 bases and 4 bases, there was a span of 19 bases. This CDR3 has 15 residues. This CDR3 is CASTLFTGVGETQYF. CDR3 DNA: TGCGCCAGCACACTTTTTACGGGAGTCGGAGAGACCCAGTACTTC.

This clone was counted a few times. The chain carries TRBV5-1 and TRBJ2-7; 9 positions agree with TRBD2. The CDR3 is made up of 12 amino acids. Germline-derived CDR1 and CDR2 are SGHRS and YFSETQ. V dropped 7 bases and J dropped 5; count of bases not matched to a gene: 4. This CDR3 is CASAGGFNEQYF. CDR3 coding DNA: TGCGCCAGCGCGGGAGGGTTTAACGAGCAGTACTTC. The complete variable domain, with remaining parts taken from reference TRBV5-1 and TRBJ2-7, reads KAGVTQTPRYLIKTRGQQVTLSCSPISGHRSVSWYQQTPGQGLQFLFEYFSETQRNKGNFPGRFSGRQFSNSRSEMNVSTLELGDSALYLCASAGGFNEQYFGPGTRLTVT.

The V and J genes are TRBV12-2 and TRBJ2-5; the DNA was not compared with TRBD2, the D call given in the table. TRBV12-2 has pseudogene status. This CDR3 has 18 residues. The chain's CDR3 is CASRSPVVALKARETQYF. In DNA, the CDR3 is TGTGCAAGTCGCTCCCCCGTGGTAGCGCTTAAGGCGCGGGAGACCCAGTACTTC.

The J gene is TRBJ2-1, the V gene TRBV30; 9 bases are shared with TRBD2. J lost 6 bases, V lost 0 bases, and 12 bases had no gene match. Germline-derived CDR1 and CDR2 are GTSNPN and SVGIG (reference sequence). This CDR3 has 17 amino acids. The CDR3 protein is CAWSVERLAGSPNEQFF. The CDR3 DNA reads TGTGCCTGGAGTGTAGAGCGGCTAGCGGGATCCCCCAATGAGCAGTTCTTC.

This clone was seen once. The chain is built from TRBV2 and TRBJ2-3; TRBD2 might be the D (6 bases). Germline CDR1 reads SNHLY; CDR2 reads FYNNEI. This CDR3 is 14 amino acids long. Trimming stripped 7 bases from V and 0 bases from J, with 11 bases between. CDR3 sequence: CASTTGTSTDTQYF. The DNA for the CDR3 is TGTGCCAGCACGACGGGGACTAGCACAGATACGCAGTATTTT.

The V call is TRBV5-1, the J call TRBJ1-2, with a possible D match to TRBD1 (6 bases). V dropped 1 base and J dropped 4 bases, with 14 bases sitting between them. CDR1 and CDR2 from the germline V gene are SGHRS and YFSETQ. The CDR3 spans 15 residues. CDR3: CASSLNIQGGYGYTF. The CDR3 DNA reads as TGCGCCAGCAGCTTGAATATACAGGGCGGCTATGGCTACACCTTC.